Listed here are 22 T cell receptor beta chains from one sample, sequenced in a study of blood T cell repertoires in COVID-19. Profiled with immunoSEQ multiplex PCR; TCRdb holds only in-frame clones, not every one. The sample shows approximately 160,000 clones, 84% of them seen only once. Input material: peripheral blood. The receptors come from an elderly woman with acute or convalescent COVID-19.

CDR3 loop: CASSAGGPETQYF. DNA for the CDR3: TGTGCCAGTAGTGCAGGGGGTCCAGAGACCCAGTACTTC. The gene calls are TRBV19 and TRBJ2-5; 7 bases are a match to TRBD1. The CDR3 runs to 13 residues. Germline-derived CDR1 and CDR2 are LNHDA and SQIVND (reference sequence). V lost 5 bases, J lost 4 bases, and 4 bases stayed unmatched.

The V and J genes are TRBV5-1 and TRBJ2-7, with D perhaps TRBD1 (5 bases). From germline, CDR1 is SGHRS and CDR2 YFSETQ. The V end was cut by 5 bases, the J end by 3 bases, with 6 bases between. This CDR3 is built from 11 residues. The CDR3 DNA sequence: TGCGCCAGCAGGGGGCTCTACGAGCAGTACTTC. Protein sequence: CASRGLYEQYF. The variable domain in full, completed from reference TRBV5-1 and TRBJ2-7, reads KAGVTQTPRYLIKTRGQQVTLSCSPISGHRSVSWYQQTPGQGLQFLFEYFSETQRNKGNFPGRFSGRQFSNSRSEMNVSTLELGDSALYLCASRGLYEQYFGPGTRLTVT.

This clone was seen only once. The V gene is TRBV29-1, the J gene TRBJ2-3; D perhaps matches TRBD1 (6 bases). The CDR3 runs to 15 residues. In germline, CDR1 is SQVTM, CDR2 ANQGSEA. V lost 1 base and J 2 bases, leaving 13 bases between the germline ends. The CDR3 spells CSVEGPTGTTDTQYF. CDR3 sequence (DNA): TGCAGCGTTGAAGGGCCCACAGGGACCACAGATACGCAGTATTTT.

J is TRBJ1-1 and V is TRBV5-1; the D gene is possibly TRBD1 (5 bases). V shed 4 bases and J shed 4 bases, with 14 bases lying between them. Per the germline V gene, CDR1 is SGHRS and CDR2 is YFSETQ. The CDR3 runs 14 residues. The CDR3 reads CASSRIQGSTEAFF. For the CDR3, the DNA is TGCGCCAGCAGCCGTATCCAGGGAAGCACTGAAGCTTTCTTT.

V and J are TRBV20-1 and TRBJ1-1; D gene unclear. Germline lookup yields CDR1 DFQATT and CDR2 SNEGSKA (reference sequence). V dropped 5 bases and J dropped 7 bases, with 11 bases sitting between them. The CDR3 loop spans 11 amino acids. This CDR3 reads CSAFLRSEAFF. Written as DNA, the CDR3 is TGCAGTGCTTTTCTTAGGAGTGAAGCTTTCTTT.

The J gene is TRBJ2-1, the V gene TRBV5-5, with D perhaps matching TRBD2 (6 bases). The CDR3 covers 12 residues. Trimming left V 0 bases short and J 9 bases short, with 7 bases between. CDR1 and CDR2 (germline): SGHKS, YYEKEE (reference sequence). The CDR3 loop reads CASSLGGIEQFF. CDR3 bases: TGTGCCAGCAGCTTGGGCGGGATTGAGCAGTTCTTC.

This clone has a single count. The rearrangement joins TRBV9 to TRBJ2-3; TRBD1 matches at 10 bases. This CDR3 has 16 amino acids. V lost 3 bases and J lost 0; bases outside the gene matches: 4. CDR1 and CDR2 from the germline V gene are SGDLS and YYNGEE. CDR3 sequence reads: CASSGRTGGSTDTQYF. The CDR3 nucleotides are TGTGCCAGCAGCGGTAGGACAGGGGGTAGCACAGATACGCAGTATTTT.

The V gene is TRBV19, the J gene TRBJ2-1; D perhaps matches TRBD1 (5 bases). CDR3 length: 14 residues. Per the germline V gene, CDR1 is LNHDA and CDR2 is SQIVND (reference sequence). Trimming pared 6 bases from V and 6 bases from J, leaving 15 bases between. CDR3 in DNA: TGTGCCAGTAGCTGGTGGGGCAGGAGCAATGAGCAGTTCTTC. Protein product: CASSWWGRSNEQFF.

The CDR3 is CASSYSTGGQREQYF. The CDR3 nucleotides read TGTGCCAGCAGTTACTCGACAGGGGGGCAGCGCGAGCAGTACTTC. The chain combines TRBV6-2 or TRBV6-3 with TRBJ2-7; 9 bases are shared with TRBD1. J gave up 6 bases and V 0 bases, and 6 bases lay outside the gene matches. The CDR3 is 15 amino acids. The germline V gene encodes CDR1 MNHEY and CDR2 SVGEGT.

The chain uses TRBV6-6 and TRBJ2-2; TRBD1 agrees at 9 bases. V shed 2 bases and J 7 bases; nucleotides not matched to a gene: 5. The CDR3 is 15 amino acids. Germline assignment: CDR1 MNHNY and CDR2 SVGAGI (reference sequence). The CDR3 loop is CASSYTGGDIGELFF. The DNA for the CDR3 is TGTGCCAGCAGTTACACAGGGGGCGATATCGGGGAGCTGTTTTTT.

V is TRBV30 and J is TRBJ2-7; 9 bases are a match to TRBD2. J lost 7 bases, V lost 2 bases, and 6 bases had no gene match. Germline lookup yields CDR1 GTSNPN and CDR2 SVGIG (reference sequence). This CDR3 is 13 amino acids long. CDR3 loop: CAWSSLAGWEQYF. The CDR3 DNA reads as TGTGCCTGGAGTAGTCTAGCGGGGTGGGAGCAGTACTTC.

This chain uses TRBV7-2 with TRBJ2-5; 8 bases fit TRBD2. From germline, CDR1 is SGHTA and CDR2 FQGNSA. The V and J ends lost 6 bases and 5 bases, in that order; junction bases with no gene match: 5. CDR3 size: 13 residues. This CDR3 is CASRPGGRETQYF. The DNA for the CDR3 is TGTGCCAGCAGGCCGGGAGGGAGGGAGACCCAGTACTTC.

This clone was detected only once. The chain links TRBV7-9 to TRBJ2-1; 8 bases are shared with TRBD2. The CDR3 has 17 amino acids. V shed 0 bases, J shed 0 bases, and the junction held 4 bases outside the gene matches. CDR1 and CDR2 (germline): SEHNR, FQNEAQ (reference sequence). CDR3 in amino acids: CASSLAGSGSSYNEQFF. Written as DNA, the CDR3 is TGTGCCAGCAGCTTAGCGGGGAGCGGGAGCTCCTACAATGAGCAGTTCTTC. The whole variable domain, filled in from reference TRBV7-9 and TRBJ2-1, reads DTGVSQNPRHKITKRGQNVTFRCDPISEHNRLYWYRQTLGQGPEFLTYFQNEAQLEKSRLLSDRFSAERPKGSFSTLEIQRTEQGDSAMYLCASSLAGSGSSYNEQFFGPGTRLTVL.

The DNA for the CDR3 is TGTGCCAGCAGCAAGTACAGAACAAACACCGGGGAGCTGTTTTTT. Translated: CASSKYRTNTGELFF. The chain carries TRBV21-1 and TRBJ2-2; the table's D call of TRBD1 was not tested on the DNA. TRBV21-1 is reported as a pseudogene. This CDR3 contains 15 residues.

V usage is TRBV7-6 and J usage is TRBJ1-3; no definite D call. Trimming removed 4 bases at V and 0 bases at J, with 13 bases between. From germline, CDR1 is SGHVS and CDR2 FNYEAQ. This CDR3 contains 16 residues. Here the CDR3 reads CASSYQAGNSGNTIYF. CDR3 in DNA: TGTGCCAGCAGCTACCAGGCCGGGAACTCTGGAAACACCATATATTTT.

This clone showed up just once. The V call is TRBV7-2, the J call TRBJ1-1; D possibly corresponds to TRBD1 (6 bases). Trimming took off 1 base at V and 6 bases at J, with 18 bases between the two ends. CDR3 size: 16 residues. The germline gives CDR1 SGHTA, CDR2 FQGNSA. The CDR3 DNA sequence: TGTGCCAGCAGCTTAGTGGTAACAGGGTATGGCTCTGAAGCTTTCTTT. It codes for CASSLVVTGYGSEAFF. Filled out from reference TRBV7-2 and TRBJ1-1, the complete variable domain reads GAGVSQSPSNKVTEKGKDVELRCDPISGHTALYWYRQSLGQGLEFLIYFQGNSAPDKSGLPSDRFSAERTGGSVSTLTIQRTQQEDSAVYLCASSLVVTGYGSEAFFGQGTRLTVV.

This sequence joins TRBV28 and TRBJ2-3; the match to TRBD1 covers 12 bases. V lost 3 bases and J lost 4; bases outside the gene matches: 11. Germline CDR1 MDHEN, CDR2 SYDVKM. The CDR3 length is 18 residues. The CDR3: CASSFLISGTGGADTQYF. CDR3 bases: TGTGCCAGCAGTTTTTTGATCTCCGGGACAGGGGGCGCAGATACGCAGTATTTT. The full variable domain, rest sourced from reference TRBV28 and TRBJ2-3, is DVKVTQSSRYLVKRTGEKVFLECVQDMDHENMFWYRQDPGLGLRLIYFSYDVKMKEKGDIPEGYSVSREKKERFSLILESASTNQTSMYLCASSFLISGTGGADTQYFGPGTRLTVL.

This clone was picked up a small number of times. The chain carries TRBV5-1 and TRBJ2-7, with 9 bases fitting TRBD2. With V trimmed by 1 base and J by 2 bases, 7 bases remained unmatched. CDR3 size: 16 residues. Germline lookup yields CDR1 SGHRS and CDR2 YFSETQ. This CDR3 reads CASSLPSTSGTYEQYF. The CDR3 DNA follows: TGCGCCAGCAGCTTGCCCTCGACTAGCGGAACCTACGAGCAGTACTTC. The full variable domain, with the rest looked up from reference TRBV5-1 and TRBJ2-7, is KAGVTQTPRYLIKTRGQQVTLSCSPISGHRSVSWYQQTPGQGLQFLFEYFSETQRNKGNFPGRFSGRQFSNSRSEMNVSTLELGDSALYLCASSLPSTSGTYEQYFGPGTRLTVT.

The chain joins TRBV19 to TRBJ2-3; no definite D call. CDR1 LNHDA and CDR2 SQIVND come from the germline V gene (reference sequence). Between the trimmed V and J ends, which lost 2 bases and 1 base, there was a span of 7 bases. There are 14 residues in the CDR3. CDR3 DNA: TGTGCCAGTAGTATATCCACACGCACAGATACGCAGTATTTT. This sequence encodes CASSISTRTDTQYF.

The chain joins TRBV7-2 to TRBJ2-3, with D maybe TRBD2 (5 bases). Trimming stripped 4 bases from V and 7 bases from J, with 9 bases between. The CDR3 is 12 amino acids. Germline values: CDR1 SGHTA, CDR2 FQGNSA. In nucleotides, the CDR3 is TGTGCCAGCAGCTCGAGGAGGTATACGCAGTATTTT. It codes for CASSSRRYTQYF.

This chain joins TRBV6-2 or TRBV6-3 and TRBJ2-1; 14 nucleotides agree with TRBD2. This CDR3 spans 20 amino acids. V was clipped by 6 bases and J by 2 bases; unmatched bases: 15. Per germline, CDR1 MNHEY and CDR2 SVGEGT. The CDR3 loop reads CASSPHPGLAGAQTYNEQFF. The CDR3 DNA sequence: TGTGCCAGCAGCCCACACCCGGGACTAGCGGGGGCCCAAACCTACAATGAGCAGTTCTTC.

The genes are TRBV27 and TRBJ2-1; TRBD2 agrees at 9 bases. The CDR3 has 15 amino acids. The V gene end was trimmed by 6 bases and the J gene end by 9 bases; junction bases not matched to a gene: 12. Germline V gene sequence: CDR1 MNHEY, CDR2 SMNVEV (reference sequence). The CDR3 here is CASSLGLAGLGEQFF. The CDR3 DNA sequence: TGTGCCAGCAGCCTGGGGCTAGCGGGACTGGGTGAGCAGTTCTTC.